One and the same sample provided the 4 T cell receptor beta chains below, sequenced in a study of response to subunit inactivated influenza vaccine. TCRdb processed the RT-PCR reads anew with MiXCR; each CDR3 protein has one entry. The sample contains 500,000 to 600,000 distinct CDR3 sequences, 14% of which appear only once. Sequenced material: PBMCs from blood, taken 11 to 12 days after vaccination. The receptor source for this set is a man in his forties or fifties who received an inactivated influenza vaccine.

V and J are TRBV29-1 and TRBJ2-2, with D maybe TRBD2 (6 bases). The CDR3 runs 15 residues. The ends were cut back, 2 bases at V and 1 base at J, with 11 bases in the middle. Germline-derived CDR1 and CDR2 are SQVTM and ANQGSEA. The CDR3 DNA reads TGCAGCGTTGAAATGGGACTCTTGAACACCGGGGAGCTGTTTTTT. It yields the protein CSVEMGLLNTGELFF.

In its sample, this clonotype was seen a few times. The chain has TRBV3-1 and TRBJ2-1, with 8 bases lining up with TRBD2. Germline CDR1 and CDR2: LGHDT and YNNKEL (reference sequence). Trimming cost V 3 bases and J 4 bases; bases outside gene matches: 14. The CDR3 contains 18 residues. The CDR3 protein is CASSHPALSSGGYNEQFF. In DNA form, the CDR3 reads TGTGCCAGCAGCCACCCTGCGCTGTCGAGCGGGGGATACAATGAGCAGTTCTTC.

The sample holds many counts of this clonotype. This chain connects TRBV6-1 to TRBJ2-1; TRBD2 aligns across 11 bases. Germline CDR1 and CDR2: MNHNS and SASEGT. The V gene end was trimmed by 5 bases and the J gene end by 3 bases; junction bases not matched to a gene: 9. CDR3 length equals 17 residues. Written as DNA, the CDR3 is TGTGCCAGCAGTCCAGCGGCTAGCGGGAGGCACTACAATGAGCAGTTCTTC. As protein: CASSPAASGRHYNEQFF.

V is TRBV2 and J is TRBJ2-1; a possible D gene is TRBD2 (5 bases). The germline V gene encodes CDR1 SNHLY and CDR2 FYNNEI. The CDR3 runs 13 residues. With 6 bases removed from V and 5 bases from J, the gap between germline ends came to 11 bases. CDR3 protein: CASRGRGNNEQFF. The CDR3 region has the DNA TGTGCCAGCAGAGGACGGGGAAACAATGAGCAGTTCTTC. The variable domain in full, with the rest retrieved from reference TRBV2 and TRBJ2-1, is EPEVTQTPSHQVTQMGQEVILRCVPISNHLYFYWYRQILGQKVEFLVSFYNNEISEKSEIFDDQFSVERPDGSNFTLKIRSTKLEDSAMYFCASRGRGNNEQFFGPGTRLTVL.